Listed below are T cell receptor beta chains from one sample, sequenced in a study of cytomegalovirus exposure and HLA in healthy donors. This table comes from immunoSEQ multiplex PCR, and its TCRdb copy is limited to in-frame clones, with some not included. The table includes over 80,000 clones, around 85% detected once. The specimen sequenced was PBMCs. Receptors originate from a man between 35 and 55 years old in good health and CMV-seropositive. The CDR3 runs from the conserved cysteine through the conserved F or W. The D gene is left open where the match is weak. The listing skips clone size in some rows; elsewhere it reads once, few, many or a size class.

J gene | V gene | clone size | D gene | CDR3 protein | CDR3 DNA
TRBJ2-6 | TRBV19 | NA | NA | CASSILHQAGANVLTF | TGTGCCAGTAGTATTCTCCACCAGGCTGGGGCCAACGTCCTGACTTTC
TRBJ1-2 | TRBV6-5 | NA | TRBD1 | CASSYQGGVHGYTF | TGTGCCAGCAGTTATCAGGGGGGCGTCCATGGCTACACCTTC
TRBJ1-4 | TRBV7-8 | NA | NA | CASSTRTEPTNEKLFF | TGTGCCAGCAGCACACGGACAGAGCCAACTAATGAAAAACTGTTTTTT
TRBJ2-1 | TRBV15 | NA | NA | CATSSLGTTYNEQFF | TGTGCCACCAGCAGTCTTGGGACAACCTACAATGAGCAGTTCTTC
TRBJ2-7 | TRBV5-8 | NA | NA | CASSLMGGRDEQYF | TGTGCCAGCAGCTTGATGGGGGGTAGGGACGAGCAGTACTTC
TRBJ2-1 | TRBV5-4 | NA | TRBD1 | CASSNRDRGYDNEQFF | TGTGCCAGCAGCAACAGGGACAGGGGTTACGACAATGAGCAGTTCTTC
TRBJ1-1 | TRBV4-1 | NA | NA | CASSQDTGIRDMNTEAFF | TGCGCCAGCAGCCAAGACACCGGGATAAGGGATATGAACACTGAAGCTTTCTTT
TRBJ1-2 | TRBV9 | once | TRBD1 | CASSAGQDYGYTF | TGTGCCAGCAGCGCGGGACAGGACTATGGCTACACCTTC
TRBJ1-3 | TRBV28 | once | TRBD1 | CASRPKTGRAGNTIYF | TGTGCCAGCAGGCCGAAGACAGGGCGTGCTGGAAACACCATATATTTT
TRBJ1-2 | TRBV28 | NA | NA | CASSLQGRDWTVGGYTF | TGTGCCAGCAGTTTACAGGGCAGGGATTGGACCGTGGGGGGCTACACCTTC
TRBJ2-3 | TRBV28 | NA | NA | CASSLYAGSTDTQYF | TGTGCCAGCAGTTTATACGCGGGTAGCACAGATACGCAGTATTTT
TRBJ2-1 | TRBV10-2 | NA | TRBD2 | CASSERTSVYNEQFF | TGCGCCAGCAGTGAGAGGACTAGCGTGTACAATGAGCAGTTCTTC
TRBJ1-1 | TRBV6-1 | few | TRBD1 | CASSGRQGMNTEAFF | TGTGCCAGCAGTGGTAGACAGGGAATGAACACTGAAGCTTTCTTT
TRBJ2-3 | TRBV7-6 | NA | NA | CASSLGTVGADTQYF | TGTGCCAGCAGCTTAGGGACGGTGGGAGCAGATACGCAGTATTTT
TRBJ1-3 | TRBV30 | few | NA | CAWSLRSGNTIYF | TGTGCCTGGAGTCTGAGGTCAGGAAACACCATATATTTT
TRBJ1-2 | TRBV18 | NA | TRBD1 | CASSGQGMANYGYTF | TGTGCCAGTTCCGGACAGGGGATGGCCAACTATGGCTACACCTTC
TRBJ1-1 | TRBV30 | NA | TRBD1 | CAWRGTGRHRTEAFF | TGTGCCTGGAGGGGGACAGGGAGGCATCGAACTGAAGCTTTCTTT
TRBJ1-5 | TRBV5-6 | NA | TRBD1 | CASRTGGGGSNQPQHF | TGTGCCAGCAGGACAGGGGGCGGTGGTAGCAATCAGCCCCAGCATTTT
TRBJ2-7 | TRBV5-6 | once | TRBD1 | CASSRRDRGFYEQYF | TGTGCCAGCAGCCGGAGGGACAGGGGATTCTACGAGCAGTACTTC
TRBJ2-3 | TRBV5-1 | NA | TRBD1 | CASGGQNLDTQYF | TGCGCCAGCGGGGGACAGAATCTTGATACGCAGTATTTT
TRBJ2-3 | TRBV7-6 | NA | NA | CASSPPGYLDTQYF | TGTGCCAGCAGCCCTCCAGGGTACCTAGATACGCAGTATTTT
TRBJ2-1 | TRBV11-2 | NA | TRBD1 | CASSFGTGLNEQFF | TGTGCCAGCAGCTTCGGGACAGGGCTGAATGAGCAGTTCTTC
TRBJ2-5 | TRBV6-1 | NA | NA | CAIRTEYQETQYF | TGTGCCATCCGGACAGAGTACCAAGAGACCCAGTACTTC
TRBJ2-4 | TRBV6-9 | NA | NA | CASSYPGEQGAAAGAKNSQYF | TGTGCCAGCAGTTACCCGGGGGAGCAGGGGGCAGCTGCGGGGGCCAAAAACAGTCAGTACTTC
TRBJ2-5 | TRBV5-1 | NA | TRBD2 | CASNPSGSPQETQYF | TGCGCCAGCAACCCTAGCGGGAGCCCCCAAGAGACCCAGTACTTC
TRBJ2-7 | TRBV5-4 | NA | NA | CASSLQGSIEQYF | TGTGCCAGCAGCTTGCAGGGGTCAATCGAGCAGTACTTC
TRBJ2-7 | TRBV19 | few | TRBD1 | CASSPLGTVGPYEQYF | TGTGCCAGTAGTCCTCTCGGGACAGTGGGGCCCTACGAGCAGTACTTC
TRBJ2-1 | TRBV20-1 | NA | NA | CSARDSSRQFF | TGCAGTGCTAGAGATAGTAGCCGGCAGTTCTTC
TRBJ1-1 | TRBV5-1 | NA | TRBD1 | CASSPGQGIDEAFF | TGCGCCAGCAGCCCGGGACAGGGGATCGATGAAGCTTTCTTT
TRBJ2-5 | TRBV5-8 | NA | NA | CASSSNRETQYF | TGTGCCAGCAGCTCCAATCGGGAGACCCAGTACTTC
TRBJ2-7 | TRBV6-1 | few | NA | CASSERFPGQTYEQYF | TGTGCCAGCAGCGAAAGATTTCCGGGACAAACCTACGAGCAGTACTTC
TRBJ1-1 | TRBV28 | NA | NA | CASSYREDTEAFF | TGTGCCAGCAGTTACAGGGAAGACACTGAAGCTTTCTTT
TRBJ1-2 | TRBV10-3 | NA | NA | CAISERQGDTQNGYTF | TGTGCCATCAGCGAACGTCAAGGTGACACACAGAATGGCTACACCTTC